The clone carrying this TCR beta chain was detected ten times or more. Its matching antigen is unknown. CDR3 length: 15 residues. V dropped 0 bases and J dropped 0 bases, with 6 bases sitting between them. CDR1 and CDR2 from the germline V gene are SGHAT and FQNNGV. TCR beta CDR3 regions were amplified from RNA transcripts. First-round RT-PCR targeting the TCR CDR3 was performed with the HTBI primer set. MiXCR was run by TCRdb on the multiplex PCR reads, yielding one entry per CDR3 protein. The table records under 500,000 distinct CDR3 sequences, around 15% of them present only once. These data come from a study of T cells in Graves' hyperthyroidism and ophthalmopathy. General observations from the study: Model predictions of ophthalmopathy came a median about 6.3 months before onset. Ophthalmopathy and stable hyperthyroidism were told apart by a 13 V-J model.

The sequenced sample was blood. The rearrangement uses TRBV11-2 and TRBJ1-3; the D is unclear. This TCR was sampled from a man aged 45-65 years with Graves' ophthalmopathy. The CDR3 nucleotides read TGTGCCAGCAGCTTAGATCTGCTCTCTGGAAACACCATATATTTT. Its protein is CASSLDLLSGNTIYF.